This TCR beta chain was found in a study of cytomegalovirus exposure and HLA in healthy donors. About this clone: Its specificity is not known.

Clones were sequenced by immunoSEQ multiplex PCR, and TCRdb holds only the in-frame ones, with some missing. Among approximately 100,000 clones, 85% to 90% were seen once, and the ten largest hold approximately 2%. Study-wide findings and caveats: Researchers catalogued approximately 160 TCR beta chains as cytomegalovirus-associated. As confirmed in vitro, a few CMV-associated chains were specific for CMV antigens.

This CDR3 spans 14 amino acids. V lost 11 bases, J lost 5 bases, and 10 bases stayed unmatched. Germline CDR1 and CDR2: SNHLY and FYNNEI. The V gene is TRBV2, the J gene TRBJ2-5, with 11 nucleotides matching TRBD2. The specimen was PBMCs. The receptor comes from a woman aged 18-29 years in good health and CMV-seronegative. CDR3 DNA: TGTGCCGGCATACTAGCGGGAGCTAGGGAGACCCAGTACTTC. Protein sequence: CAGILAGARETQYF.